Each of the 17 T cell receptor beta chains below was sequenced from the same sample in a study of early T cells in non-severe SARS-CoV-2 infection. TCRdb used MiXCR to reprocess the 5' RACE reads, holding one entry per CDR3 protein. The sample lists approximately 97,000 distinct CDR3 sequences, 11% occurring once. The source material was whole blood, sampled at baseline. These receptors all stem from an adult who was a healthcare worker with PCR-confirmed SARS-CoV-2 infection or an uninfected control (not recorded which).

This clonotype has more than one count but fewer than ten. The DNA for the CDR3 is TGTGCCAGCTCACAACGGGGTGAAGCTTTCTTT. Amino acid sequence: CASSQRGEAFF. The chain uses TRBV18 and TRBJ1-1; D not resolved. This CDR3 is built from 11 residues. The ends were cut back, 4 bases at V and 7 bases at J, with 7 bases in the middle. The V gene's germline CDR1 is KGHSH and CDR2 LQKENI. Together with reference TRBV18 and TRBJ1-1, the CDR3 gives the full variable domain: NAGVMQNPRHLVRRRGQEARLRCSPMKGHSHVYWYRQLPEEGLKFMVYLQKENIIDESGMPKERFSAEFPKEGPSILRIQQVVRGDSAAYFCASSQRGEAFFGQGTRLTVV.

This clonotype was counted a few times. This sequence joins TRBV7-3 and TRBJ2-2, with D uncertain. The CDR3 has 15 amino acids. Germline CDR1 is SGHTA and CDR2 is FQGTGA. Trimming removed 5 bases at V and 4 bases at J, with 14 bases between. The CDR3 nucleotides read TGTGCCAGCAGCGCGCTTGAGGCATTCACCGGGGAGCTGTTTTTT. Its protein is CASSALEAFTGELFF. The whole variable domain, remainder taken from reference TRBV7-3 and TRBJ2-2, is GAGVSQTPSNKVTEKGKYVELRCDPISGHTALYWYRQSLGQGPEFLIYFQGTGAADDSGLPNDRFFAVRPEGSVSTLKIQRTERGDSAVYLCASSALEAFTGELFFGEGSRLTVL.

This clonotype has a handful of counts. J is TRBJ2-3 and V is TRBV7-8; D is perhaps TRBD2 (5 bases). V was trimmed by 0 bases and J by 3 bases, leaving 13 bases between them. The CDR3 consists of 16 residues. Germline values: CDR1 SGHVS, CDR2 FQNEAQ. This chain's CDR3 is CASSLARLPGTDTQYF. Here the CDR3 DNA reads TGTGCCAGCAGCTTAGCTCGACTACCCGGAACAGATACGCAGTATTTT.

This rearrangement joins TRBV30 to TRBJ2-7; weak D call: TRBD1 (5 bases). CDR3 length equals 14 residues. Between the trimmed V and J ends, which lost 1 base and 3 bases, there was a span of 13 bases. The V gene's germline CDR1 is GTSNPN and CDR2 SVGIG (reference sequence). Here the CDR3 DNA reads TGTGCCTGGAGTGGGCAGGGTCGTCTCTACGAGCAGTACTTC. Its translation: CAWSGQGRLYEQYF.

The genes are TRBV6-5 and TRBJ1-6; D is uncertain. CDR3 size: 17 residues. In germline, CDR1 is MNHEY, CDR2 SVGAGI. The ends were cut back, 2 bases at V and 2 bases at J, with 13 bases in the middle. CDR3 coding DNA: TGTGCCAGCAGTTACAACACTCGGAGGACCTATAATTCACCCCTCCACTTT. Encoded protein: CASSYNTRRTYNSPLHF.

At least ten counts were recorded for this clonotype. DNA of the CDR3: TGTGCCACCAGCAGAGAACTCGGCAATGAAGCTTTCTTT. Its translation is CATSRELGNEAFF. This chain uses TRBV15 with TRBJ1-1; no definite D call. Trimming shortened V by 0 bases and J by 7 bases, and 9 bases separated the two germline ends. CDR1 and CDR2 from the germline V gene are LNHNV and YYDKDF (reference sequence). CDR3 size: 13 residues. Using reference TRBV15 and TRBJ1-1 for the parts outside the CDR3, the full variable domain is DAMVIQNPRYQVTQFGKPVTLSCSQTLNHNVMYWYQQKSSQAPKLLFHYYDKDFNNEADTPDNFQSRRPNTSFCFLDIRSPGLGDTAMYLCATSRELGNEAFFGQGTRLTVV.

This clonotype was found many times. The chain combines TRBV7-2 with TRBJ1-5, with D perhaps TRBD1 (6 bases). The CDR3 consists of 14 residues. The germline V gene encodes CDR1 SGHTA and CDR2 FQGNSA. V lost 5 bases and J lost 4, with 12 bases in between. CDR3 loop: CASSRLQGNQPQHF. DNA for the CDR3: TGTGCCAGCAGCCGTTTACAGGGTAATCAGCCCCAGCATTTT.

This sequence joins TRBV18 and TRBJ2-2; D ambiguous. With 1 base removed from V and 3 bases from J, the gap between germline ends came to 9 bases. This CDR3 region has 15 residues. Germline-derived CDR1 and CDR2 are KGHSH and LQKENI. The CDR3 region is CASSPQTPDTGELFF. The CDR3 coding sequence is TGTGCCAGCTCACCACAAACTCCCGACACCGGGGAGCTGTTTTTT. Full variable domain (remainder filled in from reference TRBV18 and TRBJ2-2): NAGVMQNPRHLVRRRGQEARLRCSPMKGHSHVYWYRQLPEEGLKFMVYLQKENIIDESGMPKERFSAEFPKEGPSILRIQQVVRGDSAAYFCASSPQTPDTGELFFGEGSRLTVL.

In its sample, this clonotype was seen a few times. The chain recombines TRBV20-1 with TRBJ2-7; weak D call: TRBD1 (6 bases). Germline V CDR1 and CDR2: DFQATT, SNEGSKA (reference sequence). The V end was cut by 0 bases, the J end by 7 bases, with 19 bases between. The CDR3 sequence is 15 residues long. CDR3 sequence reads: CSARDVVQGIGEQYF. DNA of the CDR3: TGCAGTGCTAGAGATGTCGTACAGGGAATAGGGGAGCAGTACTTC.

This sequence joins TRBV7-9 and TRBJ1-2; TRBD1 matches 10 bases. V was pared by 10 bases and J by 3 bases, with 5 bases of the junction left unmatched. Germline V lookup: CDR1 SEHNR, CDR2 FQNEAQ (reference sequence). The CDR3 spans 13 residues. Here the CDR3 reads CATSTGGDYGYTF. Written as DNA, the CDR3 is TGTGCCACCTCGACAGGGGGCGACTATGGCTACACCTTC.

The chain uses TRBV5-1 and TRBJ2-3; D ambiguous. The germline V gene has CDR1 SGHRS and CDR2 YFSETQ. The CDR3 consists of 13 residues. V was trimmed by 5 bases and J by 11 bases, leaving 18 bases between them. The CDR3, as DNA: TGCGCCAGCAGTCTGGGTACGAGCTGTCGGCAGTATTTT. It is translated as CASSLGTSCRQYF.

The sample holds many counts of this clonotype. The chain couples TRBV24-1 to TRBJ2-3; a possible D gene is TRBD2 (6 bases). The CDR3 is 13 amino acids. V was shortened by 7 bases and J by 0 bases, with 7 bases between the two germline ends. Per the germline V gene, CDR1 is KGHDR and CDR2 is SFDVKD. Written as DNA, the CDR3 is TGTGCCACCAGGGAGGGAAGCACAGATACGCAGTATTTT. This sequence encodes CATREGSTDTQYF.

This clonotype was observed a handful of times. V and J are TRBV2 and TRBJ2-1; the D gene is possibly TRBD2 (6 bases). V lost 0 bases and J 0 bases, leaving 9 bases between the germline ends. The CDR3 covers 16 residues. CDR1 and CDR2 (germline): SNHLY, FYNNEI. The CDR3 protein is CASSEAGTSSYNEQFF. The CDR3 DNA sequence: TGTGCCAGCAGTGAAGCAGGGACTTCCTCCTACAATGAGCAGTTCTTC.

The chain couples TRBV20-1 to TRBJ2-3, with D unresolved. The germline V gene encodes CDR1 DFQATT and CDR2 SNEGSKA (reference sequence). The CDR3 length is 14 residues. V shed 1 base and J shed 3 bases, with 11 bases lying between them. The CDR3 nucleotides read TGCAGTGCTAGAGTGGTAACAGCAACAGATACGCAGTATTTT. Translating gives CSARVVTATDTQYF.

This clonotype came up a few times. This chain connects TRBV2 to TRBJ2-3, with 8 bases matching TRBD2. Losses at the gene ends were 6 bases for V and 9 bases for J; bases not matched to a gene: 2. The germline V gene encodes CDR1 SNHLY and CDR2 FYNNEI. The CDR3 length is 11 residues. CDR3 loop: CASRTSDTQYF. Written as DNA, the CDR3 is TGTGCCAGCAGGACTAGCGACACGCAGTATTTT.

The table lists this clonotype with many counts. The CDR3 bases are TGCAGTGCTAGAGTGTCACAGGCCACAGATACGCAGTATTTT. This codes for CSARVSQATDTQYF. This rearrangement joins TRBV20-1 to TRBJ2-3, with a possible D match to TRBD1 (5 bases). The CDR3 runs 14 residues. CDR1 DFQATT and CDR2 SNEGSKA come from the germline V gene (reference sequence). Trimming pared 1 base from V and 2 bases from J, leaving 10 bases between.

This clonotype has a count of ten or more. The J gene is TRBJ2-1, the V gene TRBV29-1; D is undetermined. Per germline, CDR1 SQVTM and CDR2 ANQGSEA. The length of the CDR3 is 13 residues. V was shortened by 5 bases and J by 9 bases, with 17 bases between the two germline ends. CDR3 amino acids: CSVSPVGFGEQFF. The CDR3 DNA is TGCAGCGTTTCCCCTGTGGGGTTCGGTGAGCAGTTCTTC.